At least ten counts were recorded for the clone carrying this T cell receptor (beta chain). Its antigen remains unknown. No patient had received any treatment before thyroid surgery. This sample is part of a study of metastatic and nonmetastatic thyroid tumors. Study at large: Repertoires were compared across blood and tumor or nodule tissue from malignant and benign thyroid patients.

Under the authors' procedure: The distant-metastasis classifier for papillary thyroid cancer was built from CDR3 differences across clinicopathological groups. TCRdb ran MiXCR on the PCR reads. The V and J calls here are based on TCRdb, not the publication. The repertoire holds roughly 50,000 clones, with around 20% as singletons. Study-wide results and caveats: A significant increase in TCR beta diversity was reportedly seen in malignant thyroid tumors relative to benign nodules, in blood and tumor.

This clonotype originated in a male donor with papillary thyroid cancer or a benign thyroid nodule (not recorded which). Some clones in this sample may be carry-over from other donors' samples. The specimen was blood.

CDR3 in amino acids: CASSLEDNSGANVLTF. The CDR3 nucleotides are TGTGCCAGCAGCTTGGAGGACAACTCTGGGGCCAACGTCCTGACTTTC. V usage is TRBV5-4 and J usage is TRBJ2-6; perhaps TRBD1 as D (5 bases). The length of the CDR3 is 16 residues. V shed 0 bases and J shed 0 bases, with 7 bases lying between them. The germline gives CDR1 SGHNT, CDR2 YYREEE (reference sequence).